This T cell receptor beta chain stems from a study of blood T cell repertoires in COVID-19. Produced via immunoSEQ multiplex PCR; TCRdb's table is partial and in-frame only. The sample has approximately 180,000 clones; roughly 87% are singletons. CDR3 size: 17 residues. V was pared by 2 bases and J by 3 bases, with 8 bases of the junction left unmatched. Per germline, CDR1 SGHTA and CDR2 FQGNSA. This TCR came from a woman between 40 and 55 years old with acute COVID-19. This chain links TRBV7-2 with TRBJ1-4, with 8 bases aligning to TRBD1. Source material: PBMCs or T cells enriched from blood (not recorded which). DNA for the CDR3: TGTGCCAGCAGCTTAACGGGTGGACAGGGACCTAATGAAAAACTGTTTTTT. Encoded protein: CASSLTGGQGPNEKLFF.